Each of the 15 T cell receptor beta chains below was sequenced from the same sample in a study of T cell responses to AZD1222 COVID-19 vaccine. Repertoires were generated with immunoSEQ multiplex PCR, while TCRdb's copy carries only in-frame clones and drops some. The profile shows over 100,000 clones, about nine tenths of them singletons. The sequencing here drew on peripheral blood, taken on day 0 of AZD1222 vaccination. The receptors shown here come from an adult in good health.

This chain uses TRBV28 with TRBJ2-1; 10 bases match TRBD2. The germline CDR1 and CDR2 sequences are MDHEN and SYDVKM. V lost 7 bases, J lost 9 bases, and 9 bases stayed unmatched. The length of the CDR3 is 14 residues. CDR3 nucleotides: TGTGCCAGCACGGGGCTAGCGGGAGAGGTTGAGCAGTTCTTC. This gives the protein CASTGLAGEVEQFF.

The rearrangement uses TRBV7-9 and TRBJ1-1; 10 bases are a match to TRBD1. With 6 bases clipped from V and 2 bases from J, the junction kept 3 bases outside the gene matches. The CDR3 loop spans 14 amino acids. Germline CDR1 reads SEHNR; CDR2 reads FQNEAQ (reference sequence). The CDR3 DNA sequence: TGTGCCAGCAGTTTGACAGGGGGCAACACTGAAGCTTTCTTT. Its protein product is CASSLTGGNTEAFF.

The rearrangement links TRBV6-5 to TRBJ1-4, with D tentatively TRBD1 (6 bases). V was cut by 4 bases and J by 6 bases, with 12 bases left in between. CDR1 is MNHEY, CDR2 SVGAGI, per germline. This CDR3 is built from 14 residues. As DNA, the CDR3 is TGTGCCAGCAGTTCGTCAGGGGCGGATGAAAAACTGTTTTTT. Residues: CASSSSGADEKLFF.

The rearrangement links TRBV5-1 to TRBJ2-3, with D possibly TRBD2 on 6 matching bases. The CDR3 loop spans 15 amino acids. Germline V gene sequence: CDR1 SGHRS, CDR2 YFSETQ. The V end was cut by 5 bases, the J end by 0 bases, with 13 bases between. For the CDR3, the DNA is TGCGCCAGCAGTTCGCATAGCGGTAGCACAGATACGCAGTATTTT. This encodes CASSSHSGSTDTQYF.

The V call is TRBV21-1, the J call TRBJ2-7; TRBD1 is taken as the D call from the table, unchecked against the DNA. TRBV21-1 is classified as a pseudogene. The CDR3 runs to 16 residues. The CDR3 DNA sequence: TGTGCCAGCAGCAAATCTTACAGGGGGATAGACTACGAGCAGTACTTC. Its protein is CASSKSYRGIDYEQYF.

The chain recombines TRBV7-3 with TRBJ2-1; a possible D gene is TRBD1 (6 bases). Germline V gene data show CDR1 as SGHTA and CDR2 as FQGTGA. This CDR3 comprises 14 residues. The V gene lost 5 bases and the J gene lost 8 bases, with 16 bases spanning the gap. DNA of the CDR3: TGTGCCAGCAGCGATCAGGGACATAGGGATGAGCAGTTCTTC. Protein product: CASSDQGHRDEQFF.

The V and J genes are TRBV5-4 and TRBJ2-3; D may be TRBD1 (6 bases). Trimming removed 4 bases from V and 0 bases from J, with 15 bases in between. The CDR3 length is 16 residues. In germline, CDR1 is SGHNT, CDR2 YYREEE (reference sequence). CDR3 DNA: TGTGCCAGCAGCCCGCAGACAGGTCTCAGCACAGATACGCAGTATTTT. Translated, it gives CASSPQTGLSTDTQYF.

The CDR3 DNA sequence: TGTGCCAGCAAGGGGACTTCTTCCGACAGGAACACTGAAGCTTTCTTT. This translates into CASKGTSSDRNTEAFF. The V call is TRBV2, the J call TRBJ1-1, with D possibly TRBD1 on 5 matching bases. CDR1 and CDR2 from the germline V gene are SNHLY and FYNNEI. With 7 bases removed from V and 1 base from J, the gap between germline ends came to 19 bases. The CDR3 is made up of 16 amino acids. The full variable domain, rest sourced from reference TRBV2 and TRBJ1-1, is EPEVTQTPSHQVTQMGQEVILRCVPISNHLYFYWYRQILGQKVEFLVSFYNNEISEKSEIFDDQFSVERPDGSNFTLKIRSTKLEDSAMYFCASKGTSSDRNTEAFFGQGTRLTVV.

The chain links TRBV27 to TRBJ1-2; D remains ambiguous. The V and J ends lost 3 bases and 4 bases respectively, with 12 bases between them. Germline values: CDR1 MNHEY, CDR2 SMNVEV (reference sequence). The CDR3 has 14 residues. CDR3 residues: CASSLYQSGYGYTF. The CDR3 coding sequence is TGTGCCAGCAGTTTGTACCAGTCTGGCTATGGCTACACCTTC.

The table lists this clone with a few counts. Written as DNA, the CDR3 is TGCGCCAGCAGCGTTGAGGGGGCGGATGGCTACACCTTC. This codes for CASSVEGADGYTF. The chain couples TRBV5-1 to TRBJ1-2; 7 bases map to TRBD1. V shed 4 bases and J 6 bases; nucleotides not matched to a gene: 6. Germline V lookup: CDR1 SGHRS, CDR2 YFSETQ. The CDR3 covers 13 residues.

The chain joins TRBV20-1 to TRBJ1-6, with TRBD1 matching over 8 bases. Germline values: CDR1 DFQATT, CDR2 SNEGSKA (reference sequence). This CDR3 comprises 13 residues. The V gene end was trimmed by 3 bases and the J gene end by 8 bases; junction bases not matched to a gene: 3. The CDR3 here is CSASLDRDSPLHF. The CDR3 DNA reads TGCAGTGCTAGTCTGGACAGGGATTCACCCCTCCACTTT.

This chain uses TRBV29-1 with TRBJ2-1; D ambiguous. The CDR3 is 12 residues long. CDR1 and CDR2 (germline): SQVTM, ANQGSEA. Trimming cost V 2 bases and J 6 bases, with 8 bases left between them. The CDR3 DNA sequence: TGCAGCGTTGAAAATAGTATCAATGAGCAGTTCTTC. Translating it yields CSVENSINEQFF.

This chain connects TRBV5-1 to TRBJ2-6; 8 bases fit TRBD1. From germline, CDR1 is SGHRS and CDR2 YFSETQ. V trimming: 9 bases; J trimming: 0 bases; junction bases outside the gene matches: 5. The CDR3 covers 15 residues. The CDR3: CATGTGPSGANVLTF. CDR3 sequence (DNA): TGCGCCACCGGGACAGGTCCCTCTGGGGCCAACGTCCTGACTTTC.

CDR3 protein: CASSLLQNTGELFF. The DNA of the CDR3 is TGTGCCAGCAGCTTGCTCCAGAACACCGGGGAGCTGTTTTTT. The chain joins TRBV7-6 to TRBJ2-2; unclear D gene. Between the trimmed V and J ends, which lost 3 bases and 1 base, there was a span of 6 bases. Germline values: CDR1 SGHVS, CDR2 FNYEAQ. This CDR3 is 14 amino acids long.

The chain combines TRBV4-1 with TRBJ2-2; D is unresolved. CDR3 length: 13 amino acids. The V end was cut by 2 bases, the J end by 3 bases, with 4 bases between. CDR1 is MGHRA and CDR2 is YSYEKL in the germline V gene. CDR3 residues: CASSQSYTGELFF. For the CDR3, the DNA is TGCGCCAGCAGCCAATCTTACACCGGGGAGCTGTTTTTT.